This TCR beta chain was documented in a study of T cell changes during pregnancy in multiple sclerosis. This clone appeared a single time. Germline V gene sequence: CDR1 MNHNS, CDR2 SASEGT. The CDR3 is 15 residues long. Between the trimmed V and J ends, which lost 6 bases and 1 base, there was a span of 13 bases. Libraries were prepared by immunoSEQ multiplex PCR; TCRdb keeps only in-frame clonotypes and omits some of them. The table lists 70,000 to 95,000 clones, approximately 94% of them singletons, with 2.2% in the top ten. The chain carries TRBV6-1 and TRBJ2-1; TRBD2 is a possible D gene (6 bases). This TCR derives from a female donor with multiple sclerosis, enrolled in a pregnancy study. The sample was peripheral blood, taken in the third trimester of pregnancy. This CDR3 reads CASRFYGTSYNEQFF. CDR3 coding DNA: TGTGCCAGCAGGTTCTATGGGACTTCCTACAATGAGCAGTTCTTC.